This is a list of T cell receptor beta chains from one sample in a study of shared clonotypes between healthy human individuals. Measured with immunoSEQ multiplex PCR; TCRdb has only the in-frame clones, and not every one. The sample carries under 1,100,000 clones, 75% to 80% recorded once. The material sequenced was memory CD4+ T cells from PBMCs. These receptors were taken from a man aged 18 to 30 in good health. Some clones in this sample may be carry-over from other donors' samples. Both conserved end residues are part of each CDR3. The D gene is left open where the match is weak. Size tells how often a clone was seen (once, few, many) or the class of an expanded clone, and some rows leave it out.

DNA,CDR3,J,V,size,D
TGCGCCAGCAGCTTGGTGCCACAGAACACTGAAGCTTTCTTT,CASSLVPQNTEAFF,TRBJ1-1,TRBV5-1,.,.
TGTGCCAGCTCACCAGGACAGGGGTTCGACACTGAAGCTTTCTTT,CASSPGQGFDTEAFF,TRBJ1-1,TRBV18,.,TRBD1
TGTGCCAGCAGCTTAGCCGCAGGGGGAGAATATGGCTACACCTTC,CASSLAAGGEYGYTF,TRBJ1-2,TRBV11-2,.,TRBD1
TGTGCCAGCAGAAATCTCTACACTGAAGCTTTCTTT,CASRNLYTEAFF,TRBJ1-1,TRBV28,.,.
TGTGCCACCAGCAGGTTAAATGAGCAGTTCTTC,CATSRLNEQFF,TRBJ2-1,TRBV15,.,.
TGCGCCAGCAGCTTGGTGCAGGGGGCCTACAATGAGCAGTTCTTC,CASSLVQGAYNEQFF,TRBJ2-1,TRBV5-1,.,TRBD1
TGTGCCAGCTCGCCCGGGACAGGGGGCGGGGACGAGCAGTACTTC,CASSPGTGGGDEQYF,TRBJ2-7,TRBV18,.,TRBD1
TGTGCCAGCAGCCAGGCGGGACCGAGCACAGATACGCAGTATTTT,CASSQAGPSTDTQYF,TRBJ2-3,TRBV4-2,once,.
TGTGCCAGCAGCCACGGACAGGGAAACCAAGAGACCCAGTACTTC,CASSHGQGNQETQYF,TRBJ2-5,TRBV4-2,once,TRBD1
TGTGCCAGCAGCTTCGGGACAGTAGAAGATACGCAGTATTTT,CASSFGTVEDTQYF,TRBJ2-3,TRBV11-3,.,TRBD1